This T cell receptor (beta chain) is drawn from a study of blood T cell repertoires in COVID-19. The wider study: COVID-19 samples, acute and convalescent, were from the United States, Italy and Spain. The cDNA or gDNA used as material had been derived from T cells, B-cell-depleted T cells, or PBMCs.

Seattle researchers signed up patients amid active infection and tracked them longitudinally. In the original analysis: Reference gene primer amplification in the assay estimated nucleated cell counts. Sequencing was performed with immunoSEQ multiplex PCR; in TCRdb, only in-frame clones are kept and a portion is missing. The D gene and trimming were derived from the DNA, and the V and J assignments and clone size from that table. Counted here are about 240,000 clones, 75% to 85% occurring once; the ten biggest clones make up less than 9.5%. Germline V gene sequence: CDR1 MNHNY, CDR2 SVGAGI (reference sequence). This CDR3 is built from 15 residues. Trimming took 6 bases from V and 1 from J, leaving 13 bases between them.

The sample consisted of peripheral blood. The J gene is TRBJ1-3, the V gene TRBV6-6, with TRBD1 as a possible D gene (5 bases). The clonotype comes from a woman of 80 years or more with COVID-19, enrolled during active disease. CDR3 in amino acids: CASRNSGGSGNTIYF. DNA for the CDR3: TGTGCCAGCAGAAACTCCGGGGGTTCTGGAAACACCATATATTTT.